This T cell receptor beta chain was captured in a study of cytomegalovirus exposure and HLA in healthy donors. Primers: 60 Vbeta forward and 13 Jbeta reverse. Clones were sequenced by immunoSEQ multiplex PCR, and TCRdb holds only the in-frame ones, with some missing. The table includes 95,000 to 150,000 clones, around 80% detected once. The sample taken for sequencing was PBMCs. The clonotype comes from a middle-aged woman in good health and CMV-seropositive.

CDR3 coding DNA: TGTGCCAGCAGGACCAGACAGGGCGGCACAGATACGCAGTATTTT. Protein sequence: CASRTRQGGTDTQYF. The chain is built from TRBV6-6 and TRBJ2-3, with 7 bases identical to TRBD1. This CDR3 spans 15 amino acids. J gave up 1 base and V 6 bases, and 7 bases lay outside the gene matches. Germline V lookup: CDR1 MNHNY, CDR2 SVGAGI (reference sequence).